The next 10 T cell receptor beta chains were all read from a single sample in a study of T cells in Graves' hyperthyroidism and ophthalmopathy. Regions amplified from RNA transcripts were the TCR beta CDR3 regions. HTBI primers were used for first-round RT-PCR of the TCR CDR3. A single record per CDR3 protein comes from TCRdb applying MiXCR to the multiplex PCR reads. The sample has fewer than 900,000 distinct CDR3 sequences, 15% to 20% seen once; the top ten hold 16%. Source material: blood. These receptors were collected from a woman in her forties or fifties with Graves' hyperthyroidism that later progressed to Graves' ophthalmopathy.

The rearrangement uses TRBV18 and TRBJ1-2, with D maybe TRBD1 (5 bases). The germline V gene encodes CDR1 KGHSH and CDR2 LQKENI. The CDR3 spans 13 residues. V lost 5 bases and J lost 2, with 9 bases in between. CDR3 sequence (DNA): TGTGCCAGCTCAACTGACAGAAACTATGGCTACACCTTC. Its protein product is CASSTDRNYGYTF.

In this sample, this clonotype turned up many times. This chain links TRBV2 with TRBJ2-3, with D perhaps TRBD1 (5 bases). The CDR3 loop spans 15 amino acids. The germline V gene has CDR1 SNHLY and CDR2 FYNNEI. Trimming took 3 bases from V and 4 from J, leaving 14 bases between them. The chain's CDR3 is CASSEGDGQSDTQYF. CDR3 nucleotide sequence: TGTGCCAGCAGTGAGGGTGACGGACAATCAGATACGCAGTATTTT.

The CDR3 nucleotides are TGTGCCAGTAACTTCCGAAGCTCCTACAATGAGCAGTTCTTC. Its translation: CASNFRSSYNEQFF. V and J are TRBV19 and TRBJ2-1; D call uncertain. The germline gives CDR1 LNHDA, CDR2 SQIVND (reference sequence). The CDR3 loop spans 14 amino acids. Trimming removed 7 bases from V and 0 bases from J, with 10 bases in between. Complete variable domain (other parts from reference TRBV19 and TRBJ2-1): DGGITQSPKYLFRKEGQNVTLSCEQNLNHDAMYWYRQDPGQGLRLIYYSQIVNDFQKGDIAEGYSVSREKKESFPLTVTSAQKNPTAFYLCASNFRSSYNEQFFGPGTRLTVL.

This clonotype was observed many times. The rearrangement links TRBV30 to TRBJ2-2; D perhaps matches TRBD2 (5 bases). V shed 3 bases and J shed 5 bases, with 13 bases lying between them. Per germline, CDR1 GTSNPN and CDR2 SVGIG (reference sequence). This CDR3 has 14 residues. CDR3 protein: CAWSPQRRTGELFF. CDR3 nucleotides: TGTGCCTGGAGCCCCCAGCGGCGGACCGGGGAGCTGTTTTTT.

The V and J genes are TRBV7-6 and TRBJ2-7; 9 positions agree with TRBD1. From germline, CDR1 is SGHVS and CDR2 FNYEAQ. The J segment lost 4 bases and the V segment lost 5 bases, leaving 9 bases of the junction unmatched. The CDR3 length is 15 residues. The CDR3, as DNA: TGTGCCAGCAGCCCAGGACAGGGGTCTTGGTACGAGCAGTACTTC. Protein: CASSPGQGSWYEQYF.

This CDR3 is CATSVQGLNTGELFF. DNA for the CDR3: TGTGCCACCAGTGTTCAGGGGCTGAACACCGGGGAGCTGTTTTTT. V and J are TRBV24-1 and TRBJ2-2; a possible D gene is TRBD1 (6 bases). CDR1 is KGHDR, CDR2 SFDVKD, per germline. CDR3 length: 15 amino acids. Trimming removed 5 bases at V and 1 base at J, with 10 bases between.

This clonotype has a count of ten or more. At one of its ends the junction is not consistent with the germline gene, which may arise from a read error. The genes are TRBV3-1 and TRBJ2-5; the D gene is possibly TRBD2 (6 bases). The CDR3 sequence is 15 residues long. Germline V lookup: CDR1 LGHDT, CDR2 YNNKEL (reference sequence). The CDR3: CASSQGGLASGTEYF. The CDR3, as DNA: TGTGCCAGCAGCCAAGGGGGACTGGCGTCGGGGACCGAGTACTTC.

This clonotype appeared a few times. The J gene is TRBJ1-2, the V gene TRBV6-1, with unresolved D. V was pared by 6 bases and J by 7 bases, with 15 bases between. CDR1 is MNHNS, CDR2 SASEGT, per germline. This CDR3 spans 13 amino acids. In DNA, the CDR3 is TGTGCCAGCAGACCCCCAGGCGAGGCTGGCTACACCTTC. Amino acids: CASRPPGEAGYTF.

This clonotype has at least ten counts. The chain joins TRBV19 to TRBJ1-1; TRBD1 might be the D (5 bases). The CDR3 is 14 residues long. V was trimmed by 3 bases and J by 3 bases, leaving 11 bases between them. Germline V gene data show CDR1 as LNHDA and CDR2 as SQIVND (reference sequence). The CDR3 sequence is CASSMTAGDTEAFF. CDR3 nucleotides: TGTGCCAGTAGTATGACGGCGGGGGACACTGAAGCTTTCTTT.

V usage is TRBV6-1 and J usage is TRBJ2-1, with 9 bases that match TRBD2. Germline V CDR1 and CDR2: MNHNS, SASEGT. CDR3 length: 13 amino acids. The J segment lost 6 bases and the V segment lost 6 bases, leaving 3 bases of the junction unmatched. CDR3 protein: CASRASGVNEQFF. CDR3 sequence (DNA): TGTGCCAGCAGAGCTAGCGGGGTCAATGAGCAGTTCTTC.